The 27 T cell receptor beta chains below were found in one sample sequenced in a study of T-cell reconstitution after alpha-beta-depleted transplantation in children. Molecular barcoding with unique molecular identifiers was used for the TCRbeta library. Each CDR3 protein is one row after TCRdb ran MiXCR on the PCR reads. The table lists under 250,000 distinct CDR3 sequences, approximately 17% of them singletons, with about 41% in the top ten. Sequenced material: PBMCs, mostly from graft donor cells, taken 360 days after TCRalphabeta/CD19-depleted stem cell transplant. All receptors come from a male patient between 2 and 10 years old who had a stem cell transplant for acute lymphoblastic leukemia, so the T cells may come from the graft donor.

This clonotype came up many times. J is TRBJ2-5 and V is TRBV5-4; the D gene is possibly TRBD2 (7 bases). Trimming removed 0 bases from V and 0 bases from J, with 9 bases in between. This CDR3 region has 15 residues. CDR1 SGHNT and CDR2 YYREEE come from the germline V gene (reference sequence). Written as DNA, the CDR3 is TGTGCCAGCAGCTTGGGGGGGGGCGACCAAGAGACCCAGTACTTC. Its translation is CASSLGGGDQETQYF.

This clonotype was picked up many times. The chain joins TRBV7-2 to TRBJ2-7, with no clear D. The V gene lost 6 bases and the J gene lost 2 bases, with 14 bases spanning the gap. CDR1 and CDR2 (germline): SGHTA, FQGNSA. The CDR3 length is 14 residues. The CDR3 DNA reads as TGTGCCAGCAGATTGGTCTTAGAAGCCTACGAGCAGTACTTC. It specifies CASRLVLEAYEQYF.

At least ten counts were recorded for this clonotype. The chain links TRBV20-1 to TRBJ2-1, with a tentative D call TRBD2 (6 bases). This CDR3 contains 14 residues. The germline V gene has CDR1 DFQATT and CDR2 SNEGSKA (reference sequence). V dropped 4 bases and J dropped 6 bases, with 16 bases sitting between them. The CDR3 sequence is CSAIPPGGLNEQFF. The DNA for the CDR3 is TGCAGTGCTATACCGCCCGGGGGACTCAATGAGCAGTTCTTC.

The table lists this clonotype with a few counts. The CDR3 bases are TGTGCCAGTAGTGTACAGGGACCGAACACTGAAGCTTTCTTT. Protein: CASSVQGPNTEAFF. The chain recombines TRBV19 with TRBJ1-1, with a weak D call TRBD1 (6 bases). Looked up from germline, CDR1 is LNHDA and CDR2 is SQIVND (reference sequence). The CDR3 is made up of 14 amino acids. V lost 5 bases and J 1 base, leaving 11 bases between the germline ends.

The chain uses TRBV7-2 and TRBJ2-5, with TRBD2 matching over 12 bases. Germline CDR1 and CDR2: SGHTA and FQGNSA. Trimming at V came to 0 bases and at J to 0 bases, leaving 5 bases not matched to a gene. The length of the CDR3 is 18 residues. CDR3 residues: CASSLAVLAGGYQETQYF. CDR3 DNA sequence: TGTGCCAGCAGCTTAGCAGTTCTAGCGGGGGGGTACCAAGAGACCCAGTACTTC.

This clonotype came up a few times. V gene TRBV3-1 combines with J gene TRBJ1-5; a weak D match, TRBD1 (6 bases). Trimming took off 5 bases at V and 0 bases at J, with 8 bases between the two ends. Germline CDR1 and CDR2: LGHDT and YNNKEL (reference sequence). The CDR3 contains 14 residues. CDR3 DNA sequence: TGTGCCAGCAGCGACAGGCCTAGCAATCAGCCCCAGCATTTT. Amino acids: CASSDRPSNQPQHF.

The CDR3 loop reads CASSLTGRTYEQYF. The CDR3 DNA sequence: TGTGCCAGCAGTTTGACAGGGAGGACCTACGAGCAGTACTTC. The V gene is TRBV12-3 or TRBV12-4, the J gene TRBJ2-7; a possible D gene is TRBD1 (7 bases). V gave up 3 bases and J gave up 2 bases, with 11 bases separating them. This CDR3 has 14 residues.

This clonotype was seen more than once but under ten times. The chain joins TRBV6-5 to TRBJ2-7; TRBD1 agrees at 9 bases. This CDR3 contains 14 residues. Unmatched junction bases numbered 5, after V lost 2 bases and J lost 6 bases. Germline-derived CDR1 and CDR2 are MNHEY and SVGAGI. The CDR3 nucleotides read TGTGCCAGCAGTTACGGGGGACAGGGCCGCGAGCAGTACTTC. This sequence encodes CASSYGGQGREQYF.

This clonotype came up a few times. The chain combines TRBV18 with TRBJ1-2, with 10 bases that match TRBD1. Germline V gene sequence: CDR1 KGHSH, CDR2 LQKENI. Trimming at V came to 1 base and at J to 8 bases, leaving 7 bases not matched to a gene. The CDR3 has 15 amino acids. The CDR3 loop reads CASSPLGDRGHGYTF. The CDR3 nucleotides are TGTGCCAGCTCACCACTGGGAGACAGGGGGCACGGCTACACCTTC.

J is TRBJ1-1 and V is TRBV18; D gene uncertain. The germline gives CDR1 KGHSH, CDR2 LQKENI. Deletions cut 3 bases from V and 10 bases from J, with 12 bases between. There are 12 residues in the CDR3. The DNA for the CDR3 is TGTGCCAGCTCACCCGCGGGGTCTCGAGCTTTCTTT. It encodes CASSPAGSRAFF.

This clonotype was seen only a few times. V and J are TRBV5-4 and TRBJ2-3; unclear D gene. V shed 0 bases and J shed 0 bases, with 11 bases lying between them. This CDR3 spans 16 amino acids. From germline, CDR1 is SGHNT and CDR2 YYREEE (reference sequence). The CDR3 DNA is TGTGCCAGCAGCTTGGTGGCTAGAAGGAGCACAGATACGCAGTATTTT. Its protein is CASSLVARRSTDTQYF.

The chain uses TRBV9 and TRBJ2-7, with TRBD2 as a possible D gene (6 bases). This CDR3 contains 16 residues. V lost 4 bases and J lost 3, with 20 bases in between. The germline V gene has CDR1 SGDLS and CDR2 YYNGEE. The CDR3: CASSYQPGTAYYEQYF. The CDR3 nucleotides read TGTGCCAGCAGCTATCAACCCGGGACTGCTTACTACGAGCAGTACTTC. Drawing the rest from reference TRBV9 and TRBJ2-7, the complete variable domain is DSGVTQTPKHLITATGQRVTLRCSPRSGDLSVYWYQQSLDQGLQFLIQYYNGEERAKGNILERFSAQQFPDLHSELNLSSLELGDSALYFCASSYQPGTAYYEQYFGPGTRLTVT.

The chain uses TRBV7-2 and TRBJ2-1; either TRBD1 or TRBD2 may fit D (5 bases each). Deletions cut 2 bases from V and 0 bases from J, with 11 bases between. The CDR3 consists of 16 residues. Germline V gene lookup returns CDR1 SGHTA and CDR2 FQGNSA. CDR3: CASSLLGPRSYNEQFF. The DNA of the CDR3 is TGTGCCAGCAGCTTACTGGGACCTCGCTCCTACAATGAGCAGTTCTTC.

This clonotype was picked up a small number of times. The chain uses TRBV23-1 and TRBJ2-7; unclear D gene. TRBV23-1 is designated an ORF whose function remains uncertain. V was pared by 2 bases and J by 4 bases, with 9 bases between. This CDR3 comprises 13 residues. For the CDR3, the DNA is TGCGCCAGCAGTCAAGTCAGCAGATACGAGCAGTACTTC. The encoded protein is CASSQVSRYEQYF.

The chain joins TRBV6-2 or TRBV6-3 to TRBJ2-2, with TRBD1 matching 7 bases. V gave up 6 bases and J gave up 5 bases; unmatched junction bases: 18. CDR1 is MNHEY and CDR2 is SVGEGT in the germline V gene. This CDR3 contains 18 residues. In DNA, the CDR3 is TGTGCCAGCAGGCCGGAGTCACCCGGGACAGCAGCGACCGGGGAGCTGTTTTTT. Protein sequence: CASRPESPGTAATGELFF.

The chain is built from TRBV9 and TRBJ2-1, with TRBD2 as a possible D gene (5 bases). CDR1 is SGDLS, CDR2 YYNGEE, per germline. Trimming left V 3 bases short and J 7 bases short, with 8 bases between. The CDR3 runs 12 residues. In nucleotides, the CDR3 is TGTGCCAGCAGCGCCGGGGATAATGAGCAGTTCTTC. Encoded protein: CASSAGDNEQFF.

This clonotype has ten or more counts. This sequence joins TRBV10-3 and TRBJ2-7; D not resolved. Germline assignment: CDR1 ENHRY and CDR2 SYGVKD. The CDR3 runs 12 residues. Trimming removed 0 bases from V and 5 bases from J, with 5 bases in between. CDR3 protein: CAISESRDEQYF. CDR3 coding DNA: TGTGCCATCAGTGAGTCTCGCGACGAGCAGTACTTC.

This clonotype appeared a few times. The V call is TRBV12-3 or TRBV12-4, the J call TRBJ2-7; 13 nucleotides match TRBD2. Trimming cost V 11 bases and J 6 bases; bases outside gene matches: 10. This CDR3 is 14 amino acids long. The CDR3 here is CACGLAGAISEQYF. The CDR3 DNA is TGTGCCTGCGGACTAGCGGGAGCAATTAGCGAGCAGTACTTC.

This clonotype was counted a few times. J is TRBJ2-6 and V is TRBV11-2, with TRBD2 matching over 13 bases. This CDR3 is built from 18 residues. The junction had 6 bases not matched to a gene; V was cut back by 5 bases and J by 2 bases. The V gene's germline CDR1 is SGHAT and CDR2 FQNNGV. In nucleotides, the CDR3 is TGTGCCAGCAGCCGACCTACTAGCGGGGGGGCTGGGGCCAACGTCCTGACTTTC. Translated, it gives CASSRPTSGGAGANVLTF.

This chain connects TRBV30 to TRBJ1-1, with D tentatively TRBD1 (5 bases). Germline CDR1 and CDR2: GTSNPN and SVGIG (reference sequence). CDR3 length: 13 residues. The V gene lost 5 bases and the J gene lost 1 base, with 11 bases spanning the gap. The CDR3 DNA is TGTGCCTGGGCTCGGGGGGGGAACACTGAAGCTTTCTTT. Translated: CAWARGGNTEAFF.

This clonotype appeared a few times. The gene calls are TRBV30 and TRBJ2-7, with unresolved D. The CDR3 has 12 residues. Trimming cost V 2 bases and J 0 bases, with 5 bases left between them. Germline CDR1 is GTSNPN and CDR2 is SVGIG (reference sequence). DNA of the CDR3: TGTGCCTGGAGTTTGAACTCCTACGAGCAGTACTTC. Protein product: CAWSLNSYEQYF.

This chain joins TRBV6-5 and TRBJ1-1; no clear D gene. CDR1 and CDR2 from the germline V gene are MNHEY and SVGAGI. The length of the CDR3 is 14 residues. The V gene lost 3 bases and the J gene lost 4 bases, with 12 bases spanning the gap. CDR3 sequence (DNA): TGTGCCAGCAGTTATCGGCTATTGGGCACTGAAGCTTTCTTT. Amino acid sequence: CASSYRLLGTEAFF.

This chain links TRBV7-9 with TRBJ1-1; D remains unclear. V gave up 1 base and J gave up 1 base, with 13 bases separating them. CDR1 is SEHNR, CDR2 FQNEAQ, per germline (reference sequence). This CDR3 region has 16 residues. The CDR3 DNA is TGTGCCAGCAGCTTAGGGAGACCTAGGAAGAACACTGAAGCTTTCTTT. Translated, it gives CASSLGRPRKNTEAFF.

This chain joins TRBV10-3 and TRBJ2-5; D is perhaps TRBD1 (6 bases). V lost 6 bases, J lost 2 bases, and 16 bases lay in between. Looked up from germline, CDR1 is ENHRY and CDR2 is SYGVKD. The CDR3 covers 15 residues. The CDR3 reads CAISERPGQQETQYF. The CDR3 DNA reads TGTGCCATCAGCGAAAGACCAGGACAGCAAGAGACCCAGTACTTC.

The chain carries TRBV7-2 and TRBJ2-3, with 12 bases identical to TRBD2. After removal of 4 bases from V and 4 bases from J, the junction contained 6 bases not matched to a gene. The CDR3 covers 16 residues. Germline values: CDR1 SGHTA, CDR2 FQGNSA. The CDR3 is CASSSLAGGLADTQYF. The CDR3 region has the DNA TGTGCCAGCAGCTCCCTAGCGGGGGGGCTTGCAGATACGCAGTATTTT.

V gene TRBV4-2 combines with J gene TRBJ2-3; D is ambiguous. Trimming removed 1 base at V and 4 bases at J, with 24 bases between. Germline CDR1 LGHNA, CDR2 YNFKEQ. CDR3 length: 19 residues. The CDR3 DNA follows: TGTGCCAGCAGCCAAGCCGGTTATAGCAGGCCCCTGGGTCCAGATACGCAGTATTTT. This encodes CASSQAGYSRPLGPDTQYF.

By share, this clonotype counts as medium-sized (0.01 to 0.1%). The chain employs TRBV7-2 and TRBJ2-7, with D perhaps TRBD1 or TRBD2 (6 bases each). This CDR3 is 15 amino acids long. The V gene lost 1 base and the J gene lost 2 bases, with 12 bases spanning the gap. Germline V gene data show CDR1 as SGHTA and CDR2 as FQGNSA. CDR3 bases: TGTGCCAGCAGCTTAGGAGGGGGACTCGCCTACGAGCAGTACTTC. This codes for CASSLGGGLAYEQYF.